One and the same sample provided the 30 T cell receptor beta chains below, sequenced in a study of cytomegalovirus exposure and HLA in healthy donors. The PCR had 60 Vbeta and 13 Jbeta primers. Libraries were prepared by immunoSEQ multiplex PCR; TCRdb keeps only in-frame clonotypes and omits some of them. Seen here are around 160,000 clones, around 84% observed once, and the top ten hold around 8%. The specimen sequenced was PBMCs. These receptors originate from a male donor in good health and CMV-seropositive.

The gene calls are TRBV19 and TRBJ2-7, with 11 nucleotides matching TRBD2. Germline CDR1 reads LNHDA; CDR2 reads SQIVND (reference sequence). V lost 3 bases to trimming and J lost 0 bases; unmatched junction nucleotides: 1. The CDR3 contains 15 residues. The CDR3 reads CASSITSGSSYEQYF. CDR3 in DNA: TGTGCCAGTAGTATCACTAGCGGGAGCTCCTACGAGCAGTACTTC.

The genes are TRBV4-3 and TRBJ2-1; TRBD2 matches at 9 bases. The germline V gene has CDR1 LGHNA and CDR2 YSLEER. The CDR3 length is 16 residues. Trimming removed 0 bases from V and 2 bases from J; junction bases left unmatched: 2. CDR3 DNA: TGCGCCAGCAGCCAAGATTTAGCGGGGGCCTACAATGAGCAGTTCTTC. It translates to CASSQDLAGAYNEQFF.

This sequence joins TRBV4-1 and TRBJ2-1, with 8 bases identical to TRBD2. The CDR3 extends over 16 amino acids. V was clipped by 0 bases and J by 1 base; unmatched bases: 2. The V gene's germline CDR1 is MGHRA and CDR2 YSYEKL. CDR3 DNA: TGCGCCAGCAGCCAAGATATAGCGGGGTCCTACAATGAGCAGTTCTTC. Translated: CASSQDIAGSYNEQFF.

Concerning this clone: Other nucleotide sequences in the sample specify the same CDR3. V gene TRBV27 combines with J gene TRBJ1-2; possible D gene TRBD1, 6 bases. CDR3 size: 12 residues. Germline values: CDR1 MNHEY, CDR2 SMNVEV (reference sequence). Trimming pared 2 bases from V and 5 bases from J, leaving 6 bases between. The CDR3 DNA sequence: TGTGCCAGCAGTTTACAGGGGTATGGCTACACCTTC. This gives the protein CASSLQGYGYTF.

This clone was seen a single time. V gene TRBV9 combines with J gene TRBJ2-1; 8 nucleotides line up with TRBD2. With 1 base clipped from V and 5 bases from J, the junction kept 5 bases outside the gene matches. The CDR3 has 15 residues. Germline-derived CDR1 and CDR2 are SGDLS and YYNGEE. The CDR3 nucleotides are TGTGCCAGCAGCGTAATGGAACTAGCGGACAATGAGCAGTTCTTC. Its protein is CASSVMELADNEQFF.

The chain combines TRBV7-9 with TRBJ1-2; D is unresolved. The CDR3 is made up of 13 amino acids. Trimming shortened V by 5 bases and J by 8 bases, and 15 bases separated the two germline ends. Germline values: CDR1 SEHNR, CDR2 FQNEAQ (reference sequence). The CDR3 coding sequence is TGTGCCAGCAGCCCTAGCGAAAGAAGCGGCTACACCTTC. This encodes CASSPSERSGYTF.

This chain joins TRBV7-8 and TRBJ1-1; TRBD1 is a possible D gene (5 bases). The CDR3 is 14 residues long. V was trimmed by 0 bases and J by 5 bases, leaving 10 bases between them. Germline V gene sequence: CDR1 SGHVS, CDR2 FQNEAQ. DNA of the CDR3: TGTGCCAGCAGCTTAGCGCCAGGGCGGACTGAAGCTTTCTTT. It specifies CASSLAPGRTEAFF.

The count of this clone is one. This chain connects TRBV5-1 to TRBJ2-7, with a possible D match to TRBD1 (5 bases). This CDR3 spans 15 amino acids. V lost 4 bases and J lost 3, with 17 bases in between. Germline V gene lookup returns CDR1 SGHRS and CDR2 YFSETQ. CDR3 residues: CASSTRPTGVYEQYF. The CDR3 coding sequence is TGCGCCAGCAGCACTCGCCCTACAGGAGTCTACGAGCAGTACTTC.

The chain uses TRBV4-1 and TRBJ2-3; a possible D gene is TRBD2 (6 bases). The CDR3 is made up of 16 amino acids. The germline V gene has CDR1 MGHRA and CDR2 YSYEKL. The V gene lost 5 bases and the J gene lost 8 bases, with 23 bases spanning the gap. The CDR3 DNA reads TGCGCCAGCAGCAGCGGACTACTAGAAAGGTTGGGTACGCAGTATTTT. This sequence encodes CASSSGLLERLGTQYF.

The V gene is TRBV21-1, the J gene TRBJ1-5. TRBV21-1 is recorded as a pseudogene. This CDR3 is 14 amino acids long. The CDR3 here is CASSEERGGQPQHF. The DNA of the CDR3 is TGTGCCAGCAGCGAGGAGCGCGGAGGACAGCCCCAGCATTTT.

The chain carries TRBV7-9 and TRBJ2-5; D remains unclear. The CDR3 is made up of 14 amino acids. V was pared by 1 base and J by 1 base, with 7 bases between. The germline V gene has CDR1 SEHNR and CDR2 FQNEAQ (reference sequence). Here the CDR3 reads CASSLVGSQETQYF. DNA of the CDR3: TGTGCCAGCAGCTTAGTGGGCAGCCAAGAGACCCAGTACTTC. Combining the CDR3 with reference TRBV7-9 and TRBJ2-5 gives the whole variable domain DTGVSQNPRHKITKRGQNVTFRCDPISEHNRLYWYRQTLGQGPEFLTYFQNEAQLEKSRLLSDRFSAERPKGSFSTLEIQRTEQGDSAMYLCASSLVGSQETQYFGPGTRLLVL.

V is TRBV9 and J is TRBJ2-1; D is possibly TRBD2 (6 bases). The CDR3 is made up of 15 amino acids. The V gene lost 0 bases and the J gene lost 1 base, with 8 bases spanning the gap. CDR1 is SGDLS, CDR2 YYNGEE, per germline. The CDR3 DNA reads TGTGCCAGCAGCGTAGCGGGAGTGTCCTACAATGAGCAGTTCTTC. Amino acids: CASSVAGVSYNEQFF.

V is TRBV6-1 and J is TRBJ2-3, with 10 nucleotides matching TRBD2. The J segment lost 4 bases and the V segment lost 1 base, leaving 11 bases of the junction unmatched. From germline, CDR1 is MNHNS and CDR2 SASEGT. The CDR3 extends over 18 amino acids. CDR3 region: CASSEEETGLAIADTQYF. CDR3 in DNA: TGTGCCAGCAGTGAAGAGGAAACGGGACTAGCGATCGCAGATACGCAGTATTTT.

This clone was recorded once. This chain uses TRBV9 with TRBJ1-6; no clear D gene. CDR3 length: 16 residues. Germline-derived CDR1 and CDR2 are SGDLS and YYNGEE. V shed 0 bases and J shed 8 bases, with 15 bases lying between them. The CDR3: CASSVVPSSGDSPLHF. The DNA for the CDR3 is TGTGCCAGCAGCGTAGTACCGTCCTCCGGGGATTCACCCCTCCACTTT.

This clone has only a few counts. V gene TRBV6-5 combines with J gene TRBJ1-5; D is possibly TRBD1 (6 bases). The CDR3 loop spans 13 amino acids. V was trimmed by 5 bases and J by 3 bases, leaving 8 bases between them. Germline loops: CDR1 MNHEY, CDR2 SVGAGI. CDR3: CASSGQYNQPQHF. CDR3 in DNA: TGTGCCAGCAGTGGACAGTACAATCAGCCCCAGCATTTT.

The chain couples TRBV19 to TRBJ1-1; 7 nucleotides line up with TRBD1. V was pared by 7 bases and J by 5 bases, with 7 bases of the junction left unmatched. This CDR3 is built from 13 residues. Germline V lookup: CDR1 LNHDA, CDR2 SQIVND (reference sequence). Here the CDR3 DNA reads TGTGCCAGTAAAGGGGGCGTTGGAACTGAAGCTTTCTTT. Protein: CASKGGVGTEAFF.

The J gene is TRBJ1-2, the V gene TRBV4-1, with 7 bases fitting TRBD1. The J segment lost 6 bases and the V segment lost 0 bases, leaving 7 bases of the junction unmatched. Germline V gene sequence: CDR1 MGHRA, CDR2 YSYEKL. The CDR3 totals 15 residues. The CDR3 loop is CASSQDLTGIHGYTF. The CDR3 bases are TGCGCCAGCAGCCAAGACTTGACAGGGATCCATGGCTACACCTTC.

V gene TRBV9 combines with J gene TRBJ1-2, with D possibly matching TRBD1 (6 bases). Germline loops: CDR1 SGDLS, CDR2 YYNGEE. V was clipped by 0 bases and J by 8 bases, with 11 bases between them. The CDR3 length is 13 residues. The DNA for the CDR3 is TGTGCCAGCAGCGTAGGAGGGGGTGGCGGCTACACCTTC. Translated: CASSVGGGGGYTF.

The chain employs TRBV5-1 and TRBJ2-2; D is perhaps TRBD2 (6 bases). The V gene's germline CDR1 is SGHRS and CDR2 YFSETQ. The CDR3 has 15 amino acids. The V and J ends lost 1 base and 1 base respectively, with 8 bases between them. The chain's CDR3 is CASSLNGGNTGELFF. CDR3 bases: TGCGCCAGCAGCTTGAACGGGGGGAACACCGGGGAGCTGTTTTTT.

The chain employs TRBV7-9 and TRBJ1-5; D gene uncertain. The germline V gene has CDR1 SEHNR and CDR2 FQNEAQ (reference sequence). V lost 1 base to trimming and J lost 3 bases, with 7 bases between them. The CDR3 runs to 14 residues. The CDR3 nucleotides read TGTGCCAGCAGCTTAGACAGTTACAATCAGCCCCAGCATTTT. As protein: CASSLDSYNQPQHF.

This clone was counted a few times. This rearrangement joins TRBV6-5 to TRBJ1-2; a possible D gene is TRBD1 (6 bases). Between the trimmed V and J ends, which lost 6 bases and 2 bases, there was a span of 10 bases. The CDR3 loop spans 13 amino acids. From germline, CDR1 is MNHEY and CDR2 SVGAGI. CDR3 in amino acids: CASSRGHNYGYTF. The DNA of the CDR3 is TGTGCCAGCAGCCGGGGACACAACTATGGCTACACCTTC.

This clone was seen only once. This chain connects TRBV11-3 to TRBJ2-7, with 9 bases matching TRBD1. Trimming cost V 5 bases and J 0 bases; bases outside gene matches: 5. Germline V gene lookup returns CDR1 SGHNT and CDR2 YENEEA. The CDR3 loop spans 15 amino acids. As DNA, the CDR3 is TGTGCCAGCAGCCCGGGACAGGGCGCCTCCTACGAGCAGTACTTC. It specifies CASSPGQGASYEQYF.

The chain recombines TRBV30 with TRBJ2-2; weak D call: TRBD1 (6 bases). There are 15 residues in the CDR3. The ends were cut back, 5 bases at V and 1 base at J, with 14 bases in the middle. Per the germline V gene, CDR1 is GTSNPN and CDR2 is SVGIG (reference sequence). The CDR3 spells CAWSSLTGNTGELFF. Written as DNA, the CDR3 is TGTGCCTGGTCCTCCTTGACAGGGAACACCGGGGAGCTGTTTTTT.

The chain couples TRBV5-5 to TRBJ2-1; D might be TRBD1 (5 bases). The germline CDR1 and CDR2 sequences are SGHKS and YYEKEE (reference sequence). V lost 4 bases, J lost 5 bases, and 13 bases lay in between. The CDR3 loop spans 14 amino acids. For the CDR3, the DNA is TGTGCCAGCAGCCCGGCCAGGGTAAACAATGAGCAGTTCTTC. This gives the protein CASSPARVNNEQFF.

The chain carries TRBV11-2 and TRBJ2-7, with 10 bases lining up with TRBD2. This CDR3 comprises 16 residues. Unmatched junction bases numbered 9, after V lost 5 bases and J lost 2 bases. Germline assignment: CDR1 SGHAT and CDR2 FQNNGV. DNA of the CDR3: TGTGCCAGCAGCCCCGGCCTAGCGGGAGTGACCTACGAGCAGTACTTC. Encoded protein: CASSPGLAGVTYEQYF.

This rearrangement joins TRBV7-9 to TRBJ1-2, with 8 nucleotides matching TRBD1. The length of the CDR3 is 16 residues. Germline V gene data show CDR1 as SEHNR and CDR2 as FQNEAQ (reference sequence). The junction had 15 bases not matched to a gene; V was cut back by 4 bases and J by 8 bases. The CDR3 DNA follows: TGTGCCAGCAGCTCTCCACCGTCAGGGGGCCGGGAAGGCTACACCTTC. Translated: CASSSPPSGGREGYTF.

The CDR3 region has the DNA TGTGCCAGTAGTATACGCAGGGAAGGCTACGAGCAGTACTTC. It is translated as CASSIRREGYEQYF. The chain is built from TRBV19 and TRBJ2-7; possible D gene TRBD1, 5 bases. Trimming pared 2 bases from V and 3 bases from J, leaving 11 bases between. This CDR3 is built from 14 residues. In germline, CDR1 is LNHDA, CDR2 SQIVND (reference sequence). Full variable domain (remainder filled in from reference TRBV19 and TRBJ2-7): DGGITQSPKYLFRKEGQNVTLSCEQNLNHDAMYWYRQDPGQGLRLIYYSQIVNDFQKGDIAEGYSVSREKKESFPLTVTSAQKNPTAFYLCASSIRREGYEQYFGPGTRLTVT.

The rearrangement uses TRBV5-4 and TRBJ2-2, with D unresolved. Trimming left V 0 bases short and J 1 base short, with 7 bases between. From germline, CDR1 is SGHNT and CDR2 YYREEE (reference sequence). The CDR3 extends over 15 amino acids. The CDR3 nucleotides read TGTGCCAGCAGCTTGGAGGCAGGGAACACCGGGGAGCTGTTTTTT. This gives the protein CASSLEAGNTGELFF.

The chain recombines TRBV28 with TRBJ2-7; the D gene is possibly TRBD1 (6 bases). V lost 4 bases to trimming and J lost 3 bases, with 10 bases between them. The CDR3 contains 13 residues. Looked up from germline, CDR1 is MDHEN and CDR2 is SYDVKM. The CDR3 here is CASSSGQLYEQYF. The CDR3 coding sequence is TGTGCCAGCAGTTCCGGACAGCTCTACGAGCAGTACTTC.

The CDR3, as DNA: TGTGCCAGCAGAATTAGTACGTCCGGGGAAGCTTTCTTT. It translates to CASRISTSGEAFF. J is TRBJ1-1 and V is TRBV28, with unresolved D. The V end lost 6 bases, the J end lost 8 bases, and 16 bases lay between the germline ends. Per the germline V gene, CDR1 is MDHEN and CDR2 is SYDVKM. The CDR3 is 13 residues long.